Following are 4 T cell receptor beta chains from one sample sequenced in a study of metastatic and nonmetastatic thyroid tumors. Patients were all untreated before their thyroid surgery. TCRdb reanalyzed the PCR reads with MiXCR. The sample includes some 21,000 clones, 15% to 18% seen only once; the top ten take 15% to 20%. Sequencing used blood. The receptors stem from a female donor with papillary thyroid cancer or a benign thyroid nodule (not recorded which). Some clones in this sample may be carry-over from other donors' samples.

This clone was seen many times. CDR3 amino acids: CASLPGGGRYNSPLHF. DNA for the CDR3: TGTGCCAGCCTGCCGGGAGGAGGTCGATATAATTCACCCCTCCACTTT. This chain joins TRBV28 and TRBJ1-6; D gene uncertain. CDR1 is MDHEN, CDR2 SYDVKM, per germline. This CDR3 has 16 amino acids. The V and J ends lost 8 bases and 4 bases respectively, with 18 bases between them.

This clone is medium-sized (0.01 to 0.1%) within its sample. The V call is TRBV28, the J call TRBJ2-7, with D hard to call. The ends were cut back, 6 bases at V and 4 bases at J, with 10 bases in the middle. CDR1 and CDR2 (germline): MDHEN, SYDVKM. The CDR3 loop spans 12 amino acids. The CDR3 DNA sequence: TGTGCCAGCAGCTCCGGGTTTTACGAGCAGTACTTC. Protein: CASSSGFYEQYF.

Points on this clone: The missing conserved phenylalanine or tryptophan at the end of this CDR3 makes a read error likely. It is unclear where the CDR3 begins or ends on the DNA, so no DNA is shown, and the CDR3 is as TCRdb lists it. The rearrangement links TRBV6-5 to TRBJ2-7. The CDR3 is 13 amino acids long, termini counted. CDR1 is MNHEY, CDR2 SVGAGI, per germline. The CDR3 sequence: CASSYSETNQLLL.

This clone was detected many times. One junction end does not reproduce the germline sequence, and a read error may be involved. This chain uses TRBV6-2 or TRBV6-3 with TRBJ1-3; TRBD1 aligns across 9 bases. The CDR3 is 15 amino acids. CDR1 is MNHEY and CDR2 is SVGEGT in the germline V gene. In DNA, the CDR3 is TGTGCCTGCAGTTACCCGGGACAGGGTGGAAACACCATATATTTT. Its translation is CACSYPGQGGNTIYF.